This T cell receptor (beta chain) derives from a study of shared T cell receptors in the human thymus. Using immunoSEQ multiplex PCR, the repertoire was profiled, and TCRdb retains in-frame clones only, with some absent. Of 550,000 to 800,000 clones listed, 80% to 90% are singletons. The CDR3 loop spans 15 amino acids. Germline V CDR1 and CDR2: MNHEY, SVGAGI. After removal of 0 bases from V and 5 bases from J, the junction contained 3 bases not matched to a gene. This same sample was also taken into another study, of human thymus T cells.

Sequenced material: thymocytes. The chain couples TRBV6-5 to TRBJ1-5; 8 positions match TRBD1. The TCR comes from a girl in the first two years of life with a congenital heart defect. The CDR3 DNA follows: TGTGCCAGCAGTTACTCACGGACAGGGTATCAGCCCCAGCATTTT. Translation: CASSYSRTGYQPQHF.